This record covers a single T cell receptor beta chain. The data stem from a study of CD8+ T cells in alopecia areata. Germline V gene sequence: CDR1 MGHRA, CDR2 YSYEKL. V was trimmed by 0 bases and J by 1 base, leaving 15 bases between them. This CDR3 region has 17 residues. Isolated RNA was reverse transcribed into cDNA used as the sequencing template. Profiling relied on immunoSEQ multiplex PCR, and the TCRdb table lists in-frame clones only, not all of them. The sample consists of around 190,000 clones, 56% of them appearing once. The TCR originated in a human donor in good health. The rearrangement joins TRBV4-1 to TRBJ2-5, with TRBD2 as a possible D gene (7 bases). The sequenced sample consisted of CD8+ T cells sorted from blood. CDR3 residues: CASSQEGAGGLQETQYF. The DNA for the CDR3 is TGCGCCAGCAGCCAAGAGGGGGCCGGGGGGCTCCAAGAGACCCAGTACTTC.